This TCR beta chain was identified during a study of blood T cell repertoires in COVID-19. Overall study: Samples came from the United States, Italy and Spain, spanning acute and convalescent COVID-19. PBMCs, B-cell-depleted T cells, or T cells provided the cDNA or gDNA that made up the material.

The germline V gene encodes CDR1 SEHNR and CDR2 FQNEAQ (reference sequence). Trimming pared 5 bases from V and 2 bases from J, leaving 3 bases between. CDR3 size: 11 residues. Per the original data handling: Amplification with reference gene primers provided the estimates of nucleated cell counts. Clones were read by immunoSEQ multiplex PCR, and TCRdb kept only the in-frame ones, dropping some. V and J calls and clone size come straight from that table; D and trimming were deduced from the DNA. The sample carries fewer than 35,000 clones, 89% recorded once. This chain joins TRBV7-9 and TRBJ1-1; D not resolved. Sequencing was carried out using peripheral blood. This receptor was taken from a man older than 75 with acute or convalescent COVID-19. The CDR3 DNA is TGTGCCAGCAGCCTAAACACTGAAGCTTTCTTT. Translated, it gives CASSLNTEAFF.